Below, 32 T cell receptor beta chains from the same sample are listed, as sequenced in a study of cytomegalovirus exposure and HLA in healthy donors. 13 Jbeta primers and 60 Vbeta primers were used for the PCR. Clones were read by immunoSEQ multiplex PCR, and TCRdb kept only the in-frame ones, dropping some. This sample's table reports around 55,000 clones. Sequencing input: PBMCs. These receptors all come from a man in his forties or fifties in good health and CMV-seropositive.

The J gene is TRBJ2-4, the V gene TRBV19, with 10 bases identical to TRBD1. The CDR3 loop spans 15 amino acids. Germline V gene data show CDR1 as LNHDA and CDR2 as SQIVND (reference sequence). Unmatched junction bases numbered 5, after V lost 1 base and J lost 8 bases. CDR3 DNA: TGTGCCAGTAGTATAGTGGGACAGGGGTTGGACATTCAGTACTTC. Translated: CASSIVGQGLDIQYF.

The J gene is TRBJ1-1, the V gene TRBV10-3; tentatively, D is TRBD1 (6 bases). Trimming took 4 bases from V and 7 from J, leaving 10 bases between them. The length of the CDR3 is 12 residues. In germline, CDR1 is ENHRY, CDR2 SYGVKD. CDR3 sequence reads: CAISAAGVEAFF. CDR3 in DNA: TGTGCCATCAGTGCGGCAGGGGTTGAAGCTTTCTTT.

The J gene is TRBJ1-2, the V gene TRBV28; weak D call: TRBD1 (5 bases). CDR3 length: 15 amino acids. Germline V gene sequence: CDR1 MDHEN, CDR2 SYDVKM. Trimming removed 8 bases from V and 0 bases from J, with 16 bases in between. The CDR3 DNA sequence: TGTGCCAGCCGACCGGGGGGGAGAGCTAACTATGGCTACACCTTC. It is translated as CASRPGGRANYGYTF.

The J gene is TRBJ2-3, the V gene TRBV6-1; 8 positions agree with TRBD1. This CDR3 spans 15 amino acids. Germline-derived CDR1 and CDR2 are MNHNS and SASEGT. V dropped 8 bases and J dropped 5; count of bases not matched to a gene: 12. The chain's CDR3 is CASYGRQGFGDTQYF. CDR3 DNA sequence: TGTGCCAGCTACGGCAGACAGGGGTTTGGAGATACGCAGTATTTT.

This sequence joins TRBV5-4 and TRBJ1-4; 9 positions agree with TRBD1. The trim removed 3 bases at V and 6 bases at J, leaving 0 bases unmatched. In germline, CDR1 is SGHNT, CDR2 YYREEE (reference sequence). The length of the CDR3 is 13 residues. The CDR3 DNA reads TGTGCCAGCAGCTGGGACAGGGATGAAAAACTGTTTTTT. Translating it yields CASSWDRDEKLFF.

The gene calls are TRBV13 and TRBJ2-7, with TRBD2 matching 9 bases. The CDR3 has 17 amino acids. Trimming at V came to 0 bases and at J to 6 bases, leaving 12 bases not matched to a gene. CDR1 is PRHDT, CDR2 FYEKMQ, per germline (reference sequence). CDR3 nucleotides: TGTGCCAGCAGCTTAGGCAGTTTAGCGGGAGACCCCGCCGAGCAGTACTTC. Protein sequence: CASSLGSLAGDPAEQYF.

The gene calls are TRBV18 and TRBJ2-7; 10 bases match TRBD1. The germline CDR1 and CDR2 sequences are KGHSH and LQKENI. The CDR3 is made up of 15 amino acids. The trim removed 0 bases at V and 1 base at J, leaving 0 bases unmatched. CDR3 sequence reads: CASSPPGQGSYEQYF. The CDR3 coding sequence is TGTGCCAGCTCACCACCGGGACAGGGGTCCTACGAGCAGTACTTC.

V and J are TRBV18 and TRBJ2-7; no clear D gene. The CDR3 runs to 13 residues. Between the trimmed V and J ends, which lost 3 bases and 6 bases, there was a span of 12 bases. Germline V gene lookup returns CDR1 KGHSH and CDR2 LQKENI. The CDR3 sequence is CASSPSYSTEQYF. The DNA for the CDR3 is TGTGCCAGCTCACCGAGTTACTCTACCGAGCAGTACTTC. Full variable domain (remainder filled in from reference TRBV18 and TRBJ2-7): NAGVMQNPRHLVRRRGQEARLRCSPMKGHSHVYWYRQLPEEGLKFMVYLQKENIIDESGMPKERFSAEFPKEGPSILRIQQVVRGDSAAYFCASSPSYSTEQYFGPGTRLTVT.

The chain is built from TRBV6-6 and TRBJ2-7; 7 bases match TRBD1. Germline values: CDR1 MNHNY, CDR2 SVGAGI (reference sequence). With V trimmed by 4 bases and J by 2 bases, 11 bases remained unmatched. The CDR3 is 16 residues long. The CDR3 nucleotides read TGTGCCAGCAGTTTCCGACTCGGGACAGCCGCCTACGAGCAGTACTTC. Amino acids: CASSFRLGTAAYEQYF.

The chain carries TRBV18 and TRBJ2-7; perhaps TRBD1 as D (5 bases). Germline CDR1 is KGHSH and CDR2 is LQKENI. V lost 3 bases and J lost 4, with 7 bases in between. The CDR3 sequence is 12 residues long. The CDR3: CASSPDSYEQYF. The CDR3 nucleotides are TGTGCCAGCTCACCCGACAGTTACGAGCAGTACTTC.

The chain uses TRBV4-3 and TRBJ1-5, with no clear D. The CDR3 length is 15 residues. Germline CDR1 and CDR2: LGHNA and YSLEER. Trimming took off 0 bases at V and 6 bases at J, with 12 bases between the two ends. This CDR3 reads CASSQDAGSGQPQHF. As DNA, the CDR3 is TGCGCCAGCAGCCAAGATGCGGGGTCCGGTCAGCCCCAGCATTTT.

The V and J genes are TRBV6-5 and TRBJ1-1, with a tentative D call TRBD1 (5 bases). The germline V and J ends were trimmed by 4 bases and 1 base, with 13 bases remaining between them. This CDR3 is 15 amino acids long. Looked up from germline, CDR1 is MNHEY and CDR2 is SVGAGI. The CDR3 nucleotides read TGTGCCAGCAGTTGGGGAATCGGGGGGAACACTGAAGCTTTCTTT. As protein: CASSWGIGGNTEAFF.

CDR3 DNA: TGTGCCAGCAGCCCAACGGCGGGGAGCGGGATCGGGGAGCTGTTTTTT. Protein: CASSPTAGSGIGELFF. The chain recombines TRBV7-2 with TRBJ2-2, with TRBD2 matching 7 bases. The CDR3 has 16 residues. Germline-derived CDR1 and CDR2 are SGHTA and FQGNSA. V shed 5 bases, J shed 7 bases, and the junction held 13 bases outside the gene matches.

The chain employs TRBV6-1 and TRBJ2-7, with D possibly matching TRBD1 (5 bases). CDR3 length: 16 residues. Between the trimmed V and J ends, which lost 4 bases and 3 bases, there was a span of 19 bases. In germline, CDR1 is MNHNS, CDR2 SASEGT. In nucleotides, the CDR3 is TGTGCCAGCAGTGCCGGACAAACTCCCCGTCGCTACGAGCAGTACTTC. It is translated as CASSAGQTPRRYEQYF.

The chain uses TRBV7-2 and TRBJ2-3; D uncertain. The V end was cut by 5 bases, the J end by 2 bases, with 14 bases between. The germline V gene encodes CDR1 SGHTA and CDR2 FQGNSA. The CDR3 is made up of 15 amino acids. CDR3 DNA sequence: TGTGCCAGCAGCCTTTTCGGGTCCCCCACAGATACGCAGTATTTT. Residues: CASSLFGSPTDTQYF.

J is TRBJ2-2 and V is TRBV6-1, with D possibly matching TRBD2 (5 bases). Germline assignment: CDR1 MNHNS and CDR2 SASEGT. There are 15 residues in the CDR3. The V and J ends lost 7 bases and 1 base respectively, with 13 bases between them. CDR3 sequence: CASISPEGNTGELFF. CDR3 DNA sequence: TGTGCCAGCATATCCCCCGAGGGGAACACCGGGGAGCTGTTTTTT.

The chain carries TRBV9 and TRBJ2-2; 9 bases map to TRBD2. V lost 0 bases, J lost 4 bases, and 4 bases stayed unmatched. The germline V gene has CDR1 SGDLS and CDR2 YYNGEE. The CDR3 extends over 16 amino acids. DNA of the CDR3: TGTGCCAGCAGCGTAGGCGCGGGGGGGGGCACCGGGGAGCTGTTTTTT. Residues: CASSVGAGGGTGELFF. The whole variable domain, remainder taken from reference TRBV9 and TRBJ2-2, is DSGVTQTPKHLITATGQRVTLRCSPRSGDLSVYWYQQSLDQGLQFLIQYYNGEERAKGNILERFSAQQFPDLHSELNLSSLELGDSALYFCASSVGAGGGTGELFFGEGSRLTVL.

The CDR3: CASSSQNEQYF. In nucleotides, the CDR3 is TGTGCCAGCAGTTCCCAGAACGAGCAGTACTTC. This chain joins TRBV28 and TRBJ2-7; D is ambiguous. This CDR3 contains 11 residues. Trimming removed 4 bases at V and 5 bases at J, with 6 bases between. Germline CDR1 MDHEN, CDR2 SYDVKM.

The rearrangement uses TRBV7-2 and TRBJ2-7; 9 bases are a match to TRBD1. Germline CDR1 is SGHTA and CDR2 is FQGNSA. The CDR3 runs 15 residues. Trimming at V came to 5 bases and at J to 6 bases, leaving 11 bases not matched to a gene. In DNA form, the CDR3 reads TGTGCCAGCAGCGCTCCCCCGGGACAGGGTTCCGAGCAGTACTTC. This translates into CASSAPPGQGSEQYF.

V and J are TRBV9 and TRBJ2-2; the match to TRBD1 covers 7 bases. V dropped 4 bases and J dropped 1; count of bases not matched to a gene: 4. CDR1 and CDR2 (germline): SGDLS, YYNGEE. The length of the CDR3 is 15 residues. The CDR3 region is CASSSTGRNTGELFF. The CDR3 DNA reads TGTGCCAGCAGCTCGACAGGGCGGAACACCGGGGAGCTGTTTTTT.

The J gene is TRBJ2-3, the V gene TRBV28, with TRBD2 matching 9 bases. Germline V CDR1 and CDR2: MDHEN, SYDVKM. This CDR3 has 15 residues. Germline trimming cut 7 bases from V and 0 bases from J; bases unmatched to any gene: 5. The CDR3, as DNA: TGTGCCAGCATTGGGGGGACTAGCAGCACAGATACGCAGTATTTT. Residues: CASIGGTSSTDTQYF. Supplemented by reference TRBV28 and TRBJ2-3, the full variable domain reads DVKVTQSSRYLVKRTGEKVFLECVQDMDHENMFWYRQDPGLGLRLIYFSYDVKMKEKGDIPEGYSVSREKKERFSLILESASTNQTSMYLCASIGGTSSTDTQYFGPGTRLTVL.

This sequence joins TRBV5-1 and TRBJ2-7; D call uncertain. The CDR3 consists of 11 residues. Germline loops: CDR1 SGHRS, CDR2 YFSETQ. Trimming shortened V by 1 base and J by 6 bases, and 5 bases separated the two germline ends. The CDR3 DNA reads TGCGCCAGCAGCTTGAACTCCGAGCAGTACTTC. The encoded protein is CASSLNSEQYF. Supplemented by reference TRBV5-1 and TRBJ2-7, the full variable domain reads KAGVTQTPRYLIKTRGQQVTLSCSPISGHRSVSWYQQTPGQGLQFLFEYFSETQRNKGNFPGRFSGRQFSNSRSEMNVSTLELGDSALYLCASSLNSEQYFGPGTRLTVT.

The chain carries TRBV29-1 and TRBJ1-2; 9 bases match TRBD1. With 7 bases clipped from V and 8 bases from J, the junction kept 8 bases outside the gene matches. Per the germline V gene, CDR1 is SQVTM and CDR2 is ANQGSEA. This CDR3 has 12 residues. The CDR3 nucleotides read TGCAGCGCAAGGACAGGGGTGAACGGCTACACCTTC. Protein product: CSARTGVNGYTF.

This rearrangement joins TRBV7-3 to TRBJ2-3; 12 bases match TRBD2. Germline assignment: CDR1 SGHTA and CDR2 FQGTGA. Trimming cost V 7 bases and J 4 bases; bases outside gene matches: 6. The CDR3 runs 15 residues. This CDR3 is CASTRTSGVSDTQYF. The CDR3 nucleotides read TGTGCCAGCACCCGGACTAGCGGGGTTTCAGATACGCAGTATTTT.

The J gene is TRBJ1-3, the V gene TRBV5-1; no clear D gene. This CDR3 region has 15 residues. The V and J ends lost 4 bases and 0 bases respectively, with 11 bases between them. Per the germline V gene, CDR1 is SGHRS and CDR2 is YFSETQ. The CDR3: CASSDGSISGNTIYF. The CDR3 DNA reads TGCGCCAGCAGCGATGGGAGTATCTCTGGAAACACCATATATTTT.

This sequence joins TRBV7-9 and TRBJ1-1, with a possible D match to TRBD1 (5 bases). Trimming pared 3 bases from V and 4 bases from J, leaving 9 bases between. The CDR3 runs to 13 residues. CDR1 is SEHNR, CDR2 FQNEAQ, per germline (reference sequence). The DNA of the CDR3 is TGTGCCAGCAGCTTTGGAGGGGCCACTGAAGCTTTCTTT. Translated, it gives CASSFGGATEAFF.

The J gene is TRBJ1-2, the V gene TRBV7-2; TRBD1 is a possible D gene (6 bases). Trimming removed 3 bases at V and 6 bases at J, with 14 bases between. The CDR3 loop spans 14 amino acids. Germline loops: CDR1 SGHTA, CDR2 FQGNSA. The CDR3 bases are TGTGCCAGCAGCTTGGGGGCGGGGGAGGATGGCTACACCTTC. It is translated as CASSLGAGEDGYTF.

The V gene is TRBV30, the J gene TRBJ2-1; a weak D match, TRBD2 (5 bases). The germline V gene encodes CDR1 GTSNPN and CDR2 SVGIG (reference sequence). Trimming cost V 2 bases and J 14 bases, with 13 bases left between them. The CDR3 sequence is 11 residues long. DNA for the CDR3: TGTGCCTGGAGTCCCCGGCGGGTGGAGTTCTTC. It encodes CAWSPRRVEFF.

The V gene is TRBV6-5, the J gene TRBJ2-5, with D perhaps matching TRBD1 (5 bases). V was cut by 6 bases and J by 1 base, with 15 bases left in between. Germline V CDR1 and CDR2: MNHEY, SVGAGI. The CDR3 sequence is 15 residues long. CDR3 bases: TGTGCCAGCAGCCACCAACAGGTTCCCCAAGAGACCCAGTACTTC. Its protein is CASSHQQVPQETQYF.

The V call is TRBV28, the J call TRBJ1-2, with D maybe TRBD1 (5 bases). Germline loops: CDR1 MDHEN, CDR2 SYDVKM. The CDR3 sequence is 12 residues long. Between the trimmed V and J ends, which lost 3 bases and 5 bases, there was a span of 7 bases. CDR3 in amino acids: CASSLGGYGYTF. CDR3 coding DNA: TGTGCCAGCAGTTTGGGGGGTTATGGCTACACCTTC.

This sequence joins TRBV14 and TRBJ1-2; the D is unclear. V was trimmed by 4 bases and J by 4 bases, leaving 13 bases between them. This CDR3 spans 14 amino acids. The germline CDR1 and CDR2 sequences are SGHDN and FVKESK. The CDR3 reads CASSPEGLIYGYTF. The CDR3 region has the DNA TGTGCCAGCAGCCCGGAGGGTTTGATCTATGGCTACACCTTC.

The chain links TRBV25-1 to TRBJ1-4; no firm D call. V lost 3 bases and J 0 bases, leaving 8 bases between the germline ends. The CDR3 is 15 residues long. The germline V gene encodes CDR1 MGHDK and CDR2 SYGVNS. The CDR3 nucleotides are TGTGCCAGCAGTGATTACTCAACAACTAATGAAAAACTGTTTTTT. Residues: CASSDYSTTNEKLFF.